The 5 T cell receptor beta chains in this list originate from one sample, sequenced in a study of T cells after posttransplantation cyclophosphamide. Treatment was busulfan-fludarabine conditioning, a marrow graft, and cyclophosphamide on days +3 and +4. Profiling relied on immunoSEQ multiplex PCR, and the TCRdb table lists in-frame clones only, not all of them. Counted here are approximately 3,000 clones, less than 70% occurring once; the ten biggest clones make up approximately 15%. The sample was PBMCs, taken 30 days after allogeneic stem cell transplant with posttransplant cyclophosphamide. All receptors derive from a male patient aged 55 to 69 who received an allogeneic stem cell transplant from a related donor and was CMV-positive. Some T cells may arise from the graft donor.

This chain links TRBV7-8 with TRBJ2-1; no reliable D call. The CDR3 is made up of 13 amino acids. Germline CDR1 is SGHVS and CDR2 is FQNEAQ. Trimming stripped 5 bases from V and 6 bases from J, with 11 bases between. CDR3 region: CASSIVPGNEQFF. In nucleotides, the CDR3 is TGTGCCAGCAGCATCGTGCCGGGCAATGAGCAGTTCTTC.

The CDR3 here is CASSGTSGTSGYEQFF. The CDR3 DNA is TGTGCCAGCAGCGGAACCTCCGGGACTAGCGGGTATGAGCAGTTCTTC. The chain carries TRBV9 and TRBJ2-1, with 12 bases lining up with TRBD2. Germline V lookup: CDR1 SGDLS, CDR2 YYNGEE. The CDR3 loop spans 16 amino acids. J was trimmed by 8 bases and V by 3 bases; bases with no gene match: 9.

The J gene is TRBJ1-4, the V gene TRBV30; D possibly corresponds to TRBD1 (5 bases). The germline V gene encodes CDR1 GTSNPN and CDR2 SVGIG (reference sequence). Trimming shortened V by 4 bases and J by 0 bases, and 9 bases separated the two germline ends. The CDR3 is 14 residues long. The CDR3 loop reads CAWKHRTTNEKLFF. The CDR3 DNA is TGTGCCTGGAAACACAGGACAACTAATGAAAAACTGTTTTTT.

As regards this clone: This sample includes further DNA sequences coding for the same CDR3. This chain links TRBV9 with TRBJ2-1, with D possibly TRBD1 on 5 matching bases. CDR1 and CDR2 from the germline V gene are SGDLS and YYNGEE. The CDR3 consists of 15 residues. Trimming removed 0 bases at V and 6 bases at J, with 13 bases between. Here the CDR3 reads CASSVGQGPGNEQFF. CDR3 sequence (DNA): TGTGCCAGCAGCGTAGGCCAGGGTCCGGGCAATGAGCAGTTCTTC.

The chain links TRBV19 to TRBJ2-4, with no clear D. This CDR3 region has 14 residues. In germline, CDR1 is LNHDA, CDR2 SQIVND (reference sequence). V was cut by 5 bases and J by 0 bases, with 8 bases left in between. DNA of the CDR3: TGTGCCAGTAGTCGCCGAGTAGCCAAAAACATTCAGTACTTC. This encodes CASSRRVAKNIQYF.